These 17 T cell receptor beta chains were sequenced from one sample in a study of blood T cell repertoires in COVID-19. Data came from immunoSEQ multiplex PCR; TCRdb stores just in-frame clones and leaves some out. The sample lists 50,000 to 80,000 clones; 70% to 90% were seen once. The sequenced sample was peripheral blood. Receptor source: a man aged 50-59 years with active COVID-19.

The rearrangement uses TRBV18 and TRBJ1-1; the D gene is possibly TRBD1 (5 bases). Looked up from germline, CDR1 is KGHSH and CDR2 is LQKENI. V was clipped by 5 bases and J by 1 base, with 8 bases between them. The CDR3 sequence is 13 residues long. CDR3 bases: TGTGCCAGCTCATCCGACAGGAACACTGAAGCTTTCTTT. It encodes CASSSDRNTEAFF.

The chain joins TRBV7-9 to TRBJ1-2, with D possibly being TRBD1 (6 bases). V was trimmed by 5 bases and J by 8 bases, leaving 21 bases between them. There are 15 residues in the CDR3. Germline lookup yields CDR1 SEHNR and CDR2 FQNEAQ (reference sequence). The CDR3 is CASSASPGQRRGYTF. As DNA, the CDR3 is TGTGCCAGCAGCGCTAGCCCGGGACAACGCCGCGGCTACACCTTC.

This clone appeared once. The rearrangement uses TRBV19 and TRBJ1-4, with D uncertain. V lost 8 bases to trimming and J lost 4 bases, with 11 bases between them. Looked up from germline, CDR1 is LNHDA and CDR2 is SQIVND (reference sequence). The CDR3 covers 13 residues. The CDR3 protein is CASLGRLNEKLFF. The CDR3 DNA follows: TGTGCCAGTCTCGGCAGGCTTAATGAAAAACTGTTTTTT. The entire variable domain, with the rest obtained from reference TRBV19 and TRBJ1-4, is as follows: DGGITQSPKYLFRKEGQNVTLSCEQNLNHDAMYWYRQDPGQGLRLIYYSQIVNDFQKGDIAEGYSVSREKKESFPLTVTSAQKNPTAFYLCASLGRLNEKLFFGSGTQLSVL.

The chain joins TRBV3-1 (or the pseudogene TRBV3-2) to TRBJ2-1; D is perhaps TRBD2 (6 bases). The V end lost 0 bases, the J end lost 12 bases, and 21 bases lay between the germline ends. Germline V gives CDR1 LGHDT, CDR2 YNNKEL (reference sequence). The length of the CDR3 is 16 residues. CDR3 sequence reads: CASSQEKGTHSSRQFF. The CDR3, as DNA: TGTGCCAGCAGCCAAGAGAAAGGGACTCACTCTTCTCGGCAGTTCTTC.

CDR3 in amino acids: CASSFDISYEQYF. The CDR3 DNA reads TGCGCCAGCAGCTTCGACATCTCCTACGAGCAGTACTTC. The V and J genes are TRBV5-1 and TRBJ2-7; D is undetermined. This CDR3 is built from 13 residues. Between the trimmed V and J ends, which lost 2 bases and 0 bases, there was a span of 6 bases. The germline V gene encodes CDR1 SGHRS and CDR2 YFSETQ.

The chain is built from TRBV13 and TRBJ2-1, with 10 nucleotides matching TRBD1. Germline V gene lookup returns CDR1 PRHDT and CDR2 FYEKMQ (reference sequence). Unmatched junction bases numbered 1, after V lost 4 bases and J lost 1 base. The CDR3 runs 15 residues. The CDR3 DNA follows: TGTGCCAGCAGCTGGGGACAGGGGTCCTACAATGAGCAGTTCTTC. This codes for CASSWGQGSYNEQFF. The full variable domain, completed using reference TRBV13 and TRBJ2-1, is AAGVIQSPRHLIKEKRETATLKCYPIPRHDTVYWYQQGPGQDPQFLISFYEKMQSDKGSIPDRFSAQQFSDYHSELNMSSLELGDSALYFCASSWGQGSYNEQFFGPGTRLTVL.

This clone appeared a few times. The J gene is TRBJ2-7, the V gene TRBV10-3; 8 bases are a match to TRBD2. CDR3 size: 15 residues. The J segment lost 4 bases and the V segment lost 10 bases, leaving 15 bases of the junction unmatched. Germline V CDR1 and CDR2: ENHRY, SYGVKD. CDR3 coding DNA: TGTGCCACGGGACTAGGGAGCCAGCGGCGGTACGAGCAGTACGTC. Its protein is CATGLGSQRRYEQYV.

J is TRBJ1-2 and V is TRBV15; tentatively, D is TRBD1 (5 bases). The V end lost 0 bases, the J end lost 5 bases, and 13 bases lay between the germline ends. The CDR3 loop spans 15 amino acids. CDR1 LNHNV and CDR2 YYDKDF come from the germline V gene (reference sequence). The CDR3 nucleotides read TGTGCCACCAGCAGAGATCTGGGGCGGGAGTATGGCTACACCTTC. Translating it yields CATSRDLGREYGYTF.

As concerns this clone: With a much larger clone just one base away, this may be a read error. The genes are TRBV7-9 and TRBJ1-3; the D is unclear. The germline V gene has CDR1 SEHNR and CDR2 FQNEAQ (reference sequence). With 1 base removed from V and 0 bases from J, the gap between germline ends came to 4 bases. The CDR3 covers 14 residues. DNA of the CDR3: TGTGCCAGCAGCTTAGTCCGCTCTGGAAACACCATATATTTT. Residues: CASSLVRSGNTIYF. The full variable domain, in which reference TRBV7-9 and TRBJ1-3 provide the parts outside the CDR3, is DTGVSQNPRHKITKRGQNVTFRCDPISEHNRLYWYRQTLGQGPEFLTYFQNEAQLEKSRLLSDRFSAERPKGSFSTLEIQRTEQGDSAMYLCASSLVRSGNTIYFGEGSWLTVV.

The chain combines TRBV5-4 with TRBJ1-2, with TRBD1 identical over 7 bases. Germline trimming cut 1 base from V and 3 bases from J; bases unmatched to any gene: 0. Looked up from germline, CDR1 is SGHNT and CDR2 is YYREEE (reference sequence). CDR3 length: 13 residues. The CDR3 loop is CASSLTGDYGYTF. In DNA, the CDR3 is TGTGCCAGCAGCTTGACAGGGGACTATGGCTACACCTTC.

The chain couples TRBV6-1 to TRBJ2-1, with 9 bases fitting TRBD2. Trimming took 3 bases from V and 10 from J; bases not matched to a gene: 13. The CDR3 runs to 16 residues. The germline V gene encodes CDR1 MNHNS and CDR2 SASEGT. DNA of the CDR3: TGTGCCAGCAGTGAGGCGGGGATAGCGGGAGATAGGGAGCAGTTCTTC. Protein: CASSEAGIAGDREQFF.

The V call is TRBV6-6, the J call TRBJ1-1; TRBD1 might be the D (5 bases). Trimming left V 0 bases short and J 1 base short, with 9 bases between. Per the germline V gene, CDR1 is MNHNY and CDR2 is SVGAGI (reference sequence). The CDR3 contains 15 residues. The CDR3 nucleotides are TGTGCCAGCAGTTACTCACAGGCGCCGAACACTGAAGCTTTCTTT. Translated, it gives CASSYSQAPNTEAFF.

The chain uses TRBV6-7 and TRBJ2-1, with 11 bases aligning to TRBD2. TRBV6-7 is classed as an ORF, of uncertain function. After removal of 10 bases from V and 6 bases from J, the junction contained 17 bases not matched to a gene. The CDR3 has 17 amino acids. CDR3 bases: TGTGCCATCCCTGGACTAGCGGGTGGCTGGGGTATCAATGAGCAGTTCTTC. Translating gives CAIPGLAGGWGINEQFF.

The CDR3 DNA reads as TGTGCCAGCAGCGCCAGCTCCTACGAGCAGTACTTC. The encoded protein is CASSASSYEQYF. The rearrangement joins TRBV11-2 to TRBJ2-7; D is ambiguous. The V and J ends lost 5 bases and 0 bases respectively, with 5 bases between them. The germline V gene encodes CDR1 SGHAT and CDR2 FQNNGV. This CDR3 is 12 amino acids long.

This chain joins TRBV19 and TRBJ2-2; TRBD2 agrees at 7 bases. CDR1 is LNHDA and CDR2 is SQIVND in the germline V gene (reference sequence). Losses at the gene ends were 3 bases for V and 2 bases for J; bases not matched to a gene: 3. The CDR3 is 15 amino acids. CDR3 sequence: CASSMKRGNTGELFF. In nucleotides, the CDR3 is TGTGCCAGTAGTATGAAGCGGGGAAACACCGGGGAGCTGTTTTTT.

The chain links TRBV3-1 (or the pseudogene TRBV3-2) to TRBJ2-1; the match to TRBD2 covers 13 bases. The CDR3 spans 17 residues. Germline loops: CDR1 LGHDT, CDR2 YNNKEL (reference sequence). J lost 7 bases, V lost 0 bases, and 6 bases had no gene match. The CDR3 DNA reads TGTGCCAGCAGCCAAGATTACACTAGCGGGGGGGGAAATGAGCAGTTCTTC. Translation gives CASSQDYTSGGGNEQFF.

This chain uses TRBV5-6 with TRBJ2-3; TRBD2 agrees at 7 bases. Germline V gene lookup returns CDR1 SGHDT and CDR2 YYEEEE. V was pared by 4 bases and J by 1 base, with 6 bases of the junction left unmatched. The CDR3 consists of 15 residues. Here the CDR3 DNA reads TGTGCCAGCAGCCCGAACGCGGGGGGCACAGATACGCAGTATTTT. This codes for CASSPNAGGTDTQYF.